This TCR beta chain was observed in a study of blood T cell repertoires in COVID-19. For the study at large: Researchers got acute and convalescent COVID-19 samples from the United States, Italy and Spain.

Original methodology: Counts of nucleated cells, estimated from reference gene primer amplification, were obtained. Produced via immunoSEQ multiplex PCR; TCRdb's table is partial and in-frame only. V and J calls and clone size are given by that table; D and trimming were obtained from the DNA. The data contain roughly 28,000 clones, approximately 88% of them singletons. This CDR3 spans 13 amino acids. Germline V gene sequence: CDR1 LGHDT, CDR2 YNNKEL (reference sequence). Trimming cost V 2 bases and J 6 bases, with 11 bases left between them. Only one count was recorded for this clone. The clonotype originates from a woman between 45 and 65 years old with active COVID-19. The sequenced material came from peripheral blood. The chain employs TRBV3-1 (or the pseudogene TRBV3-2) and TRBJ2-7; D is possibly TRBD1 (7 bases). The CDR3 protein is CASSQRQGGEQYF. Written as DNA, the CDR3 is TGTGCCAGCAGCCAACGACAGGGAGGCGAGCAGTACTTC.